One and the same sample provided the 24 T cell receptor beta chains below, sequenced in a study of T-cell memory formation after mild COVID-19. MiXCR, run by TCRdb on the 5' RACE reads, gives a single entry per CDR3 protein. The sample yields 130,000 to 150,000 distinct CDR3 sequences, over 6% seen once. What was sequenced was PBMCs or a T cell subset sorted from them (not recorded which). Every receptor here comes from an adult woman who had mild COVID-19 (a few samples of this study predate the infection). Cell type and time point are not known.

In this sample, this clonotype turned up many times. The chain joins TRBV5-1 to TRBJ2-1; TRBD1 might be the D (6 bases). V was trimmed by 0 bases and J by 3 bases, leaving 10 bases between them. This CDR3 contains 15 residues. In germline, CDR1 is SGHRS, CDR2 YFSETQ. This chain's CDR3 is CASSLAQGIYNEQFF. DNA of the CDR3: TGCGCCAGCAGCTTGGCGCAGGGGATCTACAATGAGCAGTTCTTC.

Here the CDR3 DNA reads TGTGCCAGTAGTAGTCTTTTCGAGACCCAGTACTTC. Its protein product is CASSSLFETQYF. The chain carries TRBV19 and TRBJ2-5; D gene uncertain. This CDR3 is built from 12 residues. Germline CDR1 reads LNHDA; CDR2 reads SQIVND (reference sequence). The V gene lost 4 bases and the J gene lost 5 bases, with 8 bases spanning the gap.

This clonotype was recorded many times. The gene calls are TRBV20-1 and TRBJ2-4, with D possibly being TRBD1 (6 bases). The CDR3 is made up of 15 amino acids. The V end lost 4 bases, the J end lost 0 bases, and 13 bases lay between the germline ends. Germline V gives CDR1 DFQATT, CDR2 SNEGSKA (reference sequence). The CDR3 sequence is CSAIGQRIAKNIQYF. In DNA, the CDR3 is TGCAGTGCTATCGGACAGAGGATAGCCAAAAACATTCAGTACTTC.

Concerning this clonotype: This may stem from a read error, because a much larger clone lies one nucleotide away. This chain connects TRBV29-1 to TRBJ1-2, with D possibly TRBD1 on 5 matching bases. Germline V gene lookup returns CDR1 SQVTM and CDR2 ANQGSEA. Trimming stripped 4 bases from V and 5 bases from J, with 14 bases between. CDR3 length: 13 residues. The CDR3 protein is CSVGHGRGYGYTF. The CDR3 bases are TGCAGCGTTGGGCATGGGAGGGGATATGGCTACACCTTC.

Here the CDR3 reads CASSFPQGWQYF. DNA for the CDR3: TGTGCCAGCAGTTTTCCCCAGGGATGGCAGTACTTC. The chain carries TRBV12-3 or TRBV12-4 and TRBJ2-7; possible D gene TRBD1, 5 bases. The V and J ends lost 3 bases and 9 bases respectively, with 12 bases between them. CDR3 length: 12 amino acids.

The rearrangement links TRBV4-3 to TRBJ1-4; tentatively, D is TRBD1 (5 bases). Trimming cost V 0 bases and J 5 bases, with 13 bases left between them. The germline V gene encodes CDR1 LGHNA and CDR2 YSLEER. The CDR3 length is 16 residues. The CDR3 nucleotides read TGCGCCAGCAGCCAAGATGTAGCGACAGCGAATGAAAAACTGTTTTTT. Translated, it gives CASSQDVATANEKLFF.

The table lists this clonotype with many counts. The rearrangement uses TRBV28 and TRBJ2-7, with 8 bases lining up with TRBD2. This CDR3 has 15 residues. V lost 6 bases and J lost 1; bases outside the gene matches: 8. Germline lookup yields CDR1 MDHEN and CDR2 SYDVKM. The CDR3 reads CASSPRGGGSYEQYF. CDR3 nucleotides: TGTGCCAGCAGCCCCCGGGGGGGAGGTTCCTACGAGCAGTACTTC. Variable domain in full (rest from reference TRBV28 and TRBJ2-7): DVKVTQSSRYLVKRTGEKVFLECVQDMDHENMFWYRQDPGLGLRLIYFSYDVKMKEKGDIPEGYSVSREKKERFSLILESASTNQTSMYLCASSPRGGGSYEQYFGPGTRLTVT.

The chain recombines TRBV4-1 with TRBJ1-1; D call uncertain. The CDR3 extends over 15 amino acids. Per the germline V gene, CDR1 is MGHRA and CDR2 is YSYEKL. Trimming removed 1 base at V and 3 bases at J, with 12 bases between. Here the CDR3 reads CASSQALISHTEAFF. The CDR3 nucleotides are TGCGCCAGCAGCCAAGCCCTGATCAGTCACACTGAAGCTTTCTTT.

This clonotype showed up just a few times. The chain joins TRBV3-1 to TRBJ1-5; D gene ambiguous. The CDR3 is 17 residues long. V was shortened by 0 bases and J by 4 bases, with 16 bases between the two germline ends. Germline V CDR1 and CDR2: LGHDT, YNNKEL (reference sequence). The CDR3 loop is CASSQDMGSGGNQPQHF. The DNA for the CDR3 is TGTGCCAGCAGCCAAGATATGGGGAGCGGAGGGAATCAGCCCCAGCATTTT. The whole variable domain, filled in from reference TRBV3-1 and TRBJ1-5, reads DTAVSQTPKYLVTQMGNDKSIKCEQNLGHDTMYWYKQDSKKFLKIMFSYNNKELIINETVPNRFSPKSPDKAHLNLHINSLELGDSAVYFCASSQDMGSGGNQPQHFGDGTRLSIL.

This clonotype was seen a few times. V usage is TRBV10-3 and J usage is TRBJ1-4; the D gene is possibly TRBD1 (6 bases). Trimming stripped 4 bases from V and 5 bases from J, with 8 bases between. The CDR3 has 13 residues. Germline V gene lookup returns CDR1 ENHRY and CDR2 SYGVKD. The CDR3 nucleotides read TGTGCCATCAGTGGGACAGAGAATGAAAAACTGTTTTTT. Amino acid sequence: CAISGTENEKLFF.

This clonotype was seen repeatedly, ten times or more. The chain employs TRBV27 and TRBJ1-5; no clear D. The germline V gene has CDR1 MNHEY and CDR2 SMNVEV (reference sequence). V lost 6 bases and J 2 bases, leaving 17 bases between the germline ends. The CDR3 sequence is 16 residues long. The CDR3: CASSSQSGRRNQPQHF. The CDR3, as DNA: TGTGCCAGCAGCAGTCAATCCGGGAGACGCAATCAGCCCCAGCATTTT.

The sample holds a few counts of this clonotype. The chain uses TRBV4-1 and TRBJ1-1, with D uncertain. Per the germline V gene, CDR1 is MGHRA and CDR2 is YSYEKL. V was shortened by 3 bases and J by 1 base, with 18 bases between the two germline ends. The CDR3 contains 17 residues. The CDR3 loop is CASSHSTTASANTEAFF. CDR3 nucleotide sequence: TGCGCCAGCAGCCATTCCACTACTGCCAGTGCGAACACTGAAGCTTTCTTT.

At least ten counts were recorded for this clonotype. V gene TRBV24-1 combines with J gene TRBJ2-3, with 11 bases matching TRBD2. Trimming at V came to 6 bases and at J to 5 bases, leaving 9 bases not matched to a gene. Per germline, CDR1 KGHDR and CDR2 SFDVKD. The CDR3 consists of 16 residues. CDR3 residues: CATSSPLAGELDTQYF. For the CDR3, the DNA is TGTGCCACCAGTTCCCCACTAGCGGGAGAATTAGATACGCAGTATTTT.

The table lists this clonotype with many counts. This chain uses TRBV20-1 with TRBJ2-4; 10 bases fit TRBD2. Per the germline V gene, CDR1 is DFQATT and CDR2 is SNEGSKA (reference sequence). This CDR3 has 16 amino acids. CDR3 loop: CSPRLAGEGAKNIQYF. The DNA for the CDR3 is TGCAGCCCCCGGCTAGCGGGGGAGGGAGCCAAAAACATTCAGTACTTC.

This clonotype was seen repeatedly, ten times or more. The chain joins TRBV18 to TRBJ1-2, with D maybe TRBD1 (6 bases). This CDR3 spans 11 amino acids. The germline V gene encodes CDR1 KGHSH and CDR2 LQKENI. Trimming pared 5 bases from V and 14 bases from J, leaving 15 bases between. The CDR3 loop reads CASSSGQTGTF. The CDR3 DNA reads as TGTGCCAGCTCATCAGGACAGACGGGTACCTTC.

The sample holds many counts of this clonotype. The chain is built from TRBV5-1 and TRBJ2-1; D call uncertain. This CDR3 has 11 amino acids. V was cut by 0 bases and J by 5 bases, with 0 bases left in between. CDR1 is SGHRS and CDR2 is YFSETQ in the germline V gene. CDR3 in amino acids: CASSLDNEQFF. CDR3 nucleotide sequence: TGCGCCAGCAGCTTGGACAATGAGCAGTTCTTC.

The chain joins TRBV5-1 to TRBJ2-7; D remains ambiguous. Per germline, CDR1 SGHRS and CDR2 YFSETQ. V lost 2 bases to trimming and J lost 2 bases, with 8 bases between them. This CDR3 is built from 13 residues. CDR3 region: CASSFGSAYEQYF. The CDR3 DNA is TGCGCCAGCAGCTTTGGCAGCGCCTACGAGCAGTACTTC.

By sample share, this clonotype is medium-sized. The J gene is TRBJ2-1, the V gene TRBV27; 12 nucleotides match TRBD2. The CDR3 spans 16 residues. Looked up from germline, CDR1 is MNHEY and CDR2 is SMNVEV (reference sequence). Unmatched junction bases numbered 6, after V lost 5 bases and J lost 4 bases. CDR3: CASSPGTSGFYNEQFF. In DNA, the CDR3 is TGTGCCAGCAGTCCCGGGACTAGCGGGTTTTACAATGAGCAGTTCTTC.

This clonotype was detected only a few times. V usage is TRBV6-2 or TRBV6-3 and J usage is TRBJ2-6; no firm D call. This CDR3 region has 14 residues. Germline values: CDR1 MNHEY, CDR2 SVGEGT. The germline V and J ends were trimmed by 5 bases and 2 bases, with 7 bases remaining between them. The CDR3 sequence: CASSTVTGANVLTF. CDR3 nucleotide sequence: TGTGCCAGCAGTACCGTAACTGGGGCCAACGTCCTGACTTTC.

The chain uses TRBV19 and TRBJ1-1, with TRBD1 matching 7 bases. This CDR3 spans 13 amino acids. The germline gives CDR1 LNHDA, CDR2 SQIVND (reference sequence). The V segment lost 6 bases and the J segment 5 bases; nucleotides outside the gene matches: 6. This CDR3 reads CASRREGATEAFF. The CDR3 nucleotides are TGTGCCAGTAGAAGGGAGGGGGCTACTGAAGCTTTCTTT.

This clonotype was seen repeatedly, ten times or more. The chain is built from TRBV18 and TRBJ2-1; D unresolved. The V gene lost 0 bases and the J gene lost 0 bases, with 15 bases spanning the gap. CDR3 length equals 18 residues. Germline CDR1 reads KGHSH; CDR2 reads LQKENI. Here the CDR3 reads CASSPPVLEPFSYNEQFF. The CDR3 DNA follows: TGTGCCAGCTCACCACCGGTGTTAGAACCCTTCTCCTACAATGAGCAGTTCTTC.

The chain couples TRBV27 to TRBJ2-1; no firm D call. The length of the CDR3 is 15 residues. The V and J ends lost 3 bases and 1 base respectively, with 10 bases between them. Germline CDR1 MNHEY, CDR2 SMNVEV (reference sequence). The CDR3 reads CASSLGRASYNEQFF. In nucleotides, the CDR3 is TGTGCCAGCAGTTTGGGTAGGGCTTCCTACAATGAGCAGTTCTTC.

This clonotype was recorded at least ten times. The chain links TRBV20-1 to TRBJ2-5, with D unclear. The CDR3 is 14 amino acids. V gave up 4 bases and J gave up 0 bases, with 12 bases separating them. Germline loops: CDR1 DFQATT, CDR2 SNEGSKA (reference sequence). The CDR3 DNA follows: TGCAGTGCTATCCCCCTTGGGTACCAAGAGACCCAGTACTTC. As protein: CSAIPLGYQETQYF.

This clonotype occurred many times. The V and J genes are TRBV7-3 and TRBJ2-1; tentatively, D is TRBD1 or TRBD2 (5 bases each). CDR1 is SGHTA and CDR2 is FQGTGA in the germline V gene. V was cut by 2 bases and J by 9 bases, with 8 bases left in between. The CDR3 covers 12 residues. CDR3 DNA sequence: TGTGCCAGCAGCTTAGGGGGTAGTGAGCAGTTCTTC. It yields the protein CASSLGGSEQFF.